Detailed here is one T cell receptor (beta chain). Its antigen has not been determined. No base quality values were provided; no much bigger clone lies one nucleotide off. The source of the sample is a study of STAT5B mutations in CD4+ large granular lymphocyte leukemia (dated 2022 in TCRdb). Background on the whole study: Among healthy controls, the CDR3 'QG' motif was associated with a particular HLA allele. TCRbeta repertoires of CD4+ T-cell large granular lymphocyte leukemia patients were compared with those of healthy blood donors. Flow cytometry performed on FACSCanto II or FACSVerse showed that the purified fractions had more than 95% purity among lymphocytes.

CDR1 SGHTA and CDR2 FQGNSA were looked up in the germline V gene. A distance of 4 bases separates the germline ends of V and J, which lose 3 bases and 5 bases respectively. The CDR3 holds 11 amino acids from the cysteine to the phenylalanine. Only the CDR3 DNA is retained, 33 bases long and in frame from the first base. The immunoSEQ assay at survey resolution was applied to genomic DNA for sequencing of TCRbeta rearrangements. In the source study's methods: In the TCR sequencing data, the lowest productive clonotype frequency that could be detected was 2.59 x 10-5. Only productive TCRbeta rearrangements, meaning sequences that were complete and in-frame, were kept for the analyses. Clonality for each sample was calculated as Simpson clonality in the immunoSEQ Analyzer version 3.0. Clones were binned by frequency as very rare, small, medium, large (1-20%) or hyperexpanded (>20%). Generation probabilities were estimated with OLGA 1.2.3, V-gene circos plots were made with VDJtools, specificities were searched in VDJdb, and CDR3 motifs were identified with GLIPH. TCRdb took this table from immuneACCESS and kept in-frame rearrangements with V and J called. Such tables lack part of the clones; where checked against another copy, unresolved V genes explain under half of the gap, and the rest is unexplained. The DNA gave D and trimming, while V, J and clone size come from that table. For this sample the table gives around 37,000 clones, of which about 80% were detected only once. Of the sample, 0.55% is held by the ten largest clones.

Healthy controls were some 35 blood donors whose buffy coats came from the Finnish Red Cross blood service. All TCR-sequenced material derived from peripheral blood: patient blood samples and healthy donor buffy coats. Ficoll-Hypaque gradient centrifugation was used to isolate peripheral blood mononuclear cells. For the healthy controls, CD4+ cells were obtained from buffy coats by magnetic purification. Genomic DNA was extracted using the Gentra Puregene Cell and Tissue kit, and a Qubit 2.0 fluorometer was used to quantify it. Findings and caveats that apply to the study as a whole: TRBV06-family usage was enriched among the top patient clones (8/27) compared with healthy controls (2/35). Main leukemic clonotypes were private to each patient, although 25% to 30% appeared at low frequency in other patients' non-leukemic repertoires. The data were not HLA-matched, and the relatively small sample size could explain the higher clonality seen in CD4+ compared with CD8+ T-LGLL. Compared with healthy CD4+ repertoires, CD4-sorted patient repertoires appeared more clonal, and this difference remained even after the putative leukemic clones were removed.

What was sequenced was CD4+ T cells from blood buffy coats. Recombination connected TRBV7-2 to TRBJ1-2, with the D gene uncertain. The receptor was isolated from a human donor in good health. The CDR3 sequence is CASSFRYGYTF. The DNA sequence reads TGTGCCAGCAGCTTTAGATATGGCTACACCTTC. The CDR3 plus the reference TRBV7-2 and TRBJ1-2 genes for the other parts give the full variable domain: GAGVSQSPSNKVTEKGKDVELRCDPISGHTALYWYRQSLGQGLEFLIYFQGNSAPDKSGLPSDRFSAERTGGSVSTLTIQRTQQEDSAVYLCASSFRYGYTFGSGTRLTVV.